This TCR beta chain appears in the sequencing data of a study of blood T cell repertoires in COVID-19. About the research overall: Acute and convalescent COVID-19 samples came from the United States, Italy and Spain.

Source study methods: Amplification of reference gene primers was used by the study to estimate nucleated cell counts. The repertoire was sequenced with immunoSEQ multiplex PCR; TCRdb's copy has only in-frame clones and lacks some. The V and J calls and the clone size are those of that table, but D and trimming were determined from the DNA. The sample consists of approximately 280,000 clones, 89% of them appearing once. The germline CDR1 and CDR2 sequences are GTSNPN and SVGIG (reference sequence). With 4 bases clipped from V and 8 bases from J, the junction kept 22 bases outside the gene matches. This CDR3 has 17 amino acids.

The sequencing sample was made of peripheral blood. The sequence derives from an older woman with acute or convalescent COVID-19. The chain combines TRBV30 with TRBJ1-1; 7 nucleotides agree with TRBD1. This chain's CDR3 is CAWNSPTQGRRRMEAFF. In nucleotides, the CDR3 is TGTGCCTGGAATTCCCCCACACAGGGGCGGAGGCGTATGGAAGCTTTCTTT.